The 6 T cell receptor beta chains presented below share a single source sample, sequenced in a study of response to subunit inactivated influenza vaccine. TCRdb itself ran the RT-PCR reads through MiXCR, one entry per CDR3 protein. The table has some 600,000 distinct CDR3 sequences, roughly 15% seen once. The source material was PBMCs from blood, sampled less than 15 days before vaccination. Source of these receptors: a man aged 50-59 years who received an inactivated influenza vaccine.

This clonotype was detected many times. This chain joins TRBV12-3 or TRBV12-4 and TRBJ2-1; 10 positions match TRBD2. The V gene end was trimmed by 7 bases and the J gene end by 4 bases; junction bases not matched to a gene: 4. This CDR3 is built from 14 residues. The CDR3 loop is CASKGLADYNEQFF. CDR3 DNA: TGTGCCAGCAAAGGACTAGCGGATTACAATGAGCAGTTCTTC.

The chain employs TRBV7-6 and TRBJ2-2; 8 bases match TRBD2. The trim removed 2 bases at V and 5 bases at J, leaving 4 bases unmatched. The CDR3 spans 15 residues. Germline CDR1 reads SGHVS; CDR2 reads FNYEAQ. For the CDR3, the DNA is TGTGCCAGCAGCTTAAGCGGGAGTCGGACCGGGGAGCTGTTTTTT. It specifies CASSLSGSRTGELFF.

The sample holds a few counts of this clonotype. V gene TRBV2 combines with J gene TRBJ1-6; D perhaps matches TRBD1 (5 bases). This CDR3 has 13 residues. CDR1 is SNHLY and CDR2 is FYNNEI in the germline V gene. Between the trimmed V and J ends, which lost 3 bases and 11 bases, there was a span of 11 bases. CDR3 region: CASSDGQGAPLHF. The CDR3 DNA reads as TGTGCCAGCAGTGATGGCCAGGGTGCACCCCTCCACTTT.

This clonotype was observed many times. V and J are TRBV7-2 and TRBJ2-7; 7 bases match TRBD1. V gave up 2 bases and J gave up 9 bases; unmatched junction bases: 4. The CDR3 runs 12 residues. Germline values: CDR1 SGHTA, CDR2 FQGNSA. The CDR3: CASSLRTGRQYF. In nucleotides, the CDR3 is TGTGCCAGCAGCTTAAGGACAGGTCGGCAGTACTTC.

The chain employs TRBV18 and TRBJ2-1, with TRBD2 identical over 13 bases. The V gene's germline CDR1 is KGHSH and CDR2 LQKENI. This CDR3 is built from 15 residues. Trimming at V came to 3 bases and at J to 8 bases, leaving 4 bases not matched to a gene. CDR3 bases: TGTGCCAGCTCACCCGGGACTAGCGGGAACGATGAGCAGTTCTTC. This codes for CASSPGTSGNDEQFF.

This clonotype came up a few times. The chain joins TRBV4-2 to TRBJ2-7; perhaps TRBD1 as D (6 bases). The CDR3 totals 15 residues. Germline V gene sequence: CDR1 LGHNA, CDR2 YNFKEQ. Deletions cut 1 base from V and 6 bases from J, with 16 bases between. The CDR3 region is CASSQVYRDRGEQYF. The CDR3 nucleotides are TGTGCCAGCAGCCAAGTATACAGGGACCGAGGCGAGCAGTACTTC.